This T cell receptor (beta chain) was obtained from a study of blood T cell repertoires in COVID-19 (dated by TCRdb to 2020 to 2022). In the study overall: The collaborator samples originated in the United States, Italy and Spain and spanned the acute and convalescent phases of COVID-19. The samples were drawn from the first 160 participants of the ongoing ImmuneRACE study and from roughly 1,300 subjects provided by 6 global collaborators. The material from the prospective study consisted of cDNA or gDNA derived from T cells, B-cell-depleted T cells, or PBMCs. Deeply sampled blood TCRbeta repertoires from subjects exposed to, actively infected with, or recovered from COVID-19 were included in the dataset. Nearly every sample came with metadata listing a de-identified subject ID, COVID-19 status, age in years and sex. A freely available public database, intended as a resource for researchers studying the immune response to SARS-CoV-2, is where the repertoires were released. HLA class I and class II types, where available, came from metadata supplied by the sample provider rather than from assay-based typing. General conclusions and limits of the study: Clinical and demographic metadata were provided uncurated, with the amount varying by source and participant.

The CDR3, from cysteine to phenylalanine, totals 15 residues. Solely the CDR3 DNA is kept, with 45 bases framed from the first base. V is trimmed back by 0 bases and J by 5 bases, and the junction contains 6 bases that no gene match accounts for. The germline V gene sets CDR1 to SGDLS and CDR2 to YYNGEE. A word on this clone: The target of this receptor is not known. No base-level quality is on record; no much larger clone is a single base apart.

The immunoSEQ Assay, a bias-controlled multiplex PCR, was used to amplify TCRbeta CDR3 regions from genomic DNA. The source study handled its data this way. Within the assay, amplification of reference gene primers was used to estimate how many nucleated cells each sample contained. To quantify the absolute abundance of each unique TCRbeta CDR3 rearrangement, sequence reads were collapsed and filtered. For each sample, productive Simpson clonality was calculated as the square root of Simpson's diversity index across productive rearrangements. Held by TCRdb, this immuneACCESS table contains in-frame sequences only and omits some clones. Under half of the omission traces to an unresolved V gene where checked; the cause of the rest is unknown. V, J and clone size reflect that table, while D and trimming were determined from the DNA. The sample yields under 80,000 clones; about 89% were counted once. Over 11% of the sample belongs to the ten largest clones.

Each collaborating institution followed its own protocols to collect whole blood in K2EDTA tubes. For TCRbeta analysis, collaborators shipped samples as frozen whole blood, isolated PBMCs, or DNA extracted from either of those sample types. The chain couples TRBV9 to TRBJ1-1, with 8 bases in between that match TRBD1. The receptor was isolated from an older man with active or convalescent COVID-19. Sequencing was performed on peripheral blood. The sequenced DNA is TGTGCCAGCAGCGTAGGGACAGGGAGGAAAACTGAAGCTTTCTTT. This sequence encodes CASSVGTGRKTEAFF. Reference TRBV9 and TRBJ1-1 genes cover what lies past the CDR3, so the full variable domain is DSGVTQTPKHLITATGQRVTLRCSPRSGDLSVYWYQQSLDQGLQFLIQYYNGEERAKGNILERFSAQQFPDLHSELNLSSLELGDSALYFCASSVGTGRKTEAFFGQGTRLTVV.